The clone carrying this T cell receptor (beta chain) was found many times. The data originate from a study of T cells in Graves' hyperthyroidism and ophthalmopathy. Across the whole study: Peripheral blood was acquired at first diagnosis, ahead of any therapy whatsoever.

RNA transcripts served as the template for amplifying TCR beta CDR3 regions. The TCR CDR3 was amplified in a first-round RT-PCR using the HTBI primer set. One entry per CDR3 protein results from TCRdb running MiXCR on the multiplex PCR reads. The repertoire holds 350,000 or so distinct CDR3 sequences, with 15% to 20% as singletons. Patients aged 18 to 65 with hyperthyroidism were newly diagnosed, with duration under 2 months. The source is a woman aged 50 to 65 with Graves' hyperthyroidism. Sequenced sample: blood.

In nucleotides, the CDR3 is TGTGCCAGCAGTTACGGGCCCGAGCAGTACTTC. This translates into CASSYGPEQYF. This chain connects TRBV6-2 or TRBV6-3 to TRBJ2-7; D uncertain. The V end was cut by 2 bases, the J end by 6 bases, with 5 bases between. Germline CDR1 and CDR2: MNHEY and SVGEGT. This CDR3 has 11 residues.